This T cell receptor (beta chain) was obtained from a study of blood T cells in healthy people across ages. The study, taken as a whole, reports: Diversity estimates drawn from one million T cells were deemed underestimates.

Together with a sample-barcoded 5' primer, a J-beta primer mix was included in a second PCR lasting roughly 6 to 12 cycles. A single record per CDR3 protein comes from TCRdb applying MiXCR to the 5' RACE reads. The repertoire holds roughly 800,000 distinct CDR3 sequences, with under 30% as singletons. A remark on this clonotype: What it binds is not known.

J was trimmed by 0 bases and V by 6 bases; bases with no gene match: 10. Germline CDR1 DFQATT, CDR2 SNEGSKA (reference sequence). This CDR3 contains 18 residues. The data were also submitted as part of a second study, on T cells of mothers and their children. According to that study: Three healthy Caucasian mothers, along with their six children, served as the donors. Nobody spotted any persistent microchimeric T cell clones.

The chain recombines TRBV20-1 with TRBJ2-4, with 14 positions matching TRBD2. The source is a boy under 18 in good health. The sample comprised blood. As DNA, the CDR3 is TGCAGTGCCCCGAGGGGCGGACTAGCGGGAGGAGCCAAAAACATTCAGTACTTC. Translation gives CSAPRGGLAGGAKNIQYF.